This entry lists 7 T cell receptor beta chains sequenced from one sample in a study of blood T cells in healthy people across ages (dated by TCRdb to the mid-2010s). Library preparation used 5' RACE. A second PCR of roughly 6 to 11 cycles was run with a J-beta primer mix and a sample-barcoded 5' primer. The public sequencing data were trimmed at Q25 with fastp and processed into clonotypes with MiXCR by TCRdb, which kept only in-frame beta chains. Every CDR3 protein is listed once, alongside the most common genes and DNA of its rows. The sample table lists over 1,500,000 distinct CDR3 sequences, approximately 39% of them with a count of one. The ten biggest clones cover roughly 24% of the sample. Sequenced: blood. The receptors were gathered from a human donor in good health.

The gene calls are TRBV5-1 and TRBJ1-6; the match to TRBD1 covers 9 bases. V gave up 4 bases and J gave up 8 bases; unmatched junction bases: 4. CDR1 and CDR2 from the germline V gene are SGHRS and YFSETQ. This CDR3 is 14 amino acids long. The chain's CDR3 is CASSRTGEDSPLHF. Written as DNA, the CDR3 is TGCGCCAGCAGCCGGACAGGGGAGGATTCACCCCTCCACTTT. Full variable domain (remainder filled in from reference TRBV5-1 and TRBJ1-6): KAGVTQTPRYLIKTRGQQVTLSCSPISGHRSVSWYQQTPGQGLQFLFEYFSETQRNKGNFPGRFSGRQFSNSRSEMNVSTLELGDSALYLCASSRTGEDSPLHFGNGTRLTVT.

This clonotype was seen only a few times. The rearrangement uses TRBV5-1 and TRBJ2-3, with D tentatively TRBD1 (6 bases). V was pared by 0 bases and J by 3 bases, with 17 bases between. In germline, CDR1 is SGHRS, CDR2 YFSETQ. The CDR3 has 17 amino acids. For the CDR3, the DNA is TGCGCCAGCAGCTTGGCCCGGACAGAGATAAGTACAGATACGCAGTATTTT. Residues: CASSLARTEISTDTQYF. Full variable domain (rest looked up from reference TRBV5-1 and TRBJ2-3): KAGVTQTPRYLIKTRGQQVTLSCSPISGHRSVSWYQQTPGQGLQFLFEYFSETQRNKGNFPGRFSGRQFSNSRSEMNVSTLELGDSALYLCASSLARTEISTDTQYFGPGTRLTVL.

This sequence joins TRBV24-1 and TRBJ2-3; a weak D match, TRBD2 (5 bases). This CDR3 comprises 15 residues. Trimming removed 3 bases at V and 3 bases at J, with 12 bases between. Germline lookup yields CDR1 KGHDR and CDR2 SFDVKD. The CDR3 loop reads CATSDHGGPTDTQYF. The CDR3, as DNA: TGTGCCACCAGTGATCATGGAGGCCCGACAGATACGCAGTATTTT.

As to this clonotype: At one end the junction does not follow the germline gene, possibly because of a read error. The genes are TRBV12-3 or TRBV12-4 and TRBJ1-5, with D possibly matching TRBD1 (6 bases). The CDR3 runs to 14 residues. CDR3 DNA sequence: TGTGCCAGCAATTTATCCCTCGGACAGAACCCCCAGCATTTT. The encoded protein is CASNLSLGQNPQHF.

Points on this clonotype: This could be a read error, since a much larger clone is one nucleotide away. The CDR3 region is CSARGSLSNEQFF. The CDR3 nucleotides are TGCAGTGCTAGAGGTTCACTAAGCAATGAGCAGTTCTTC. The chain couples TRBV20-1 to TRBJ2-1; the D is unclear. Trimming pared 1 base from V and 6 bases from J, leaving 10 bases between. The CDR3 sequence is 13 residues long. Germline V gene data show CDR1 as DFQATT and CDR2 as SNEGSKA (reference sequence).

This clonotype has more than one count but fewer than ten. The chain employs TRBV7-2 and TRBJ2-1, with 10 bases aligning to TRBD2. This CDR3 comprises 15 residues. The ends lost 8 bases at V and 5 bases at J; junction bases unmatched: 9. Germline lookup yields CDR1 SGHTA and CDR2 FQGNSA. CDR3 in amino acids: CASGLPTSGNNEQFF. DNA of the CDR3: TGTGCCAGCGGGCTCCCCACTAGCGGGAACAATGAGCAGTTCTTC.

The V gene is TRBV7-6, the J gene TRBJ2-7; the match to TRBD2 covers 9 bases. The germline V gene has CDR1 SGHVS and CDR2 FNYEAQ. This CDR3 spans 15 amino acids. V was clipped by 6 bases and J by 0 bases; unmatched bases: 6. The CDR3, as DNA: TGTGCCAGCAGTGGCGGGGGGGCTAGCTCCTACGAGCAGTACTTC. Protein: CASSGGGASSYEQYF.